This T cell receptor beta chain was profiled in a study of identical twins. The CDR3 loop spans 13 amino acids. With 5 bases removed from V and 3 bases from J, the gap between germline ends came to 8 bases. This clonotype was observed at least ten times. In TCRdb, the 5' RACE reads were re-called with MiXCR into one record per CDR3 protein. The sample shows fewer than 350,000 distinct CDR3 sequences, about 8.1% of them seen only once. A further study also used this sample, focusing on yellow fever vaccine responses in identical twins.

The V call is TRBV12-3 or TRBV12-4, the J call TRBJ2-1; D possibly uses TRBD1 or TRBD2 (5 bases each). This clonotype was obtained from a woman between 18 and 29 years old in good health. The specimen was memory (CD45RO+) T cells sorted from blood. CDR3 coding DNA: TGTGCCAGCAGTCGGGACCGCTACAATGAGCAGTTCTTC. Amino acid sequence: CASSRDRYNEQFF.